Listed below are T cell receptor beta chains from one sample, sequenced in a study of vaccination and CD4 T cells after COVID-19. A single record per CDR3 protein comes from TCRdb applying MiXCR to the PCR reads. The sample lists 15,000 to 20,000 distinct CDR3 sequences; approximately 54% were seen once. These receptors' antigens are unknown. The sample taken for sequencing was CD4+ T cells from blood, cultured in vitro. These receptors were obtained from a human donor who had recovered from COVID-19. The CDR3 runs from the conserved cysteine through the conserved F or W. Each record gives: V gene, clone size, J gene, D gene, CDR3 protein, CDR3 DNA. A D gene is named only where the DNA matches it firmly. Size is omitted from some rows. Given values are once, few, many or a class for expanded clones.

>TRBV27|few|TRBJ1-2|.
CASHRAGGNYGYTF
TGTGCCAGCCACAGGGCGGGGGGGAACTATGGCTACACCTTC
>TRBV12-3/TRBV12-4|once|TRBJ1-2|.
CASTPGQNGYTF
TGTGCCAGCACCCCGGGCCAGAATGGCTACACCTTC
>TRBV6-5|.|TRBJ2-7|TRBD1
CASSYRGTYEQYF
TGTGCCAGCAGCTACAGGGGTACCTACGAGCAGTACTTC
>TRBV28|.|TRBJ1-2|TRBD1
CASSSSGTGVGYGYTF
TGTGCCAGCAGTTCCTCCGGGACAGGGGTGGGCTATGGCTACACCTTC
>TRBV12-3/TRBV12-4|.|TRBJ2-1|TRBD2
CASSLVAGVGYNEQFF
TGTGCCAGCAGTTTAGTGGCGGGAGTGGGATACAATGAGCAGTTCTTC
>TRBV20-1|large|TRBJ1-2|.
CSARVLRYGYTF
TGCAGTGCTAGAGTCCTGAGATATGGCTACACCTTC
>TRBV27|few|TRBJ1-2|.
CASNPTGANYGYTF
TGTGCCAGCAACCCGACAGGAGCTAACTATGGCTACACCTTC
>TRBV25-1|.|TRBJ1-2|.
CASSAPFTGGGYGYTF
TGTGCCAGCAGTGCCCCGTTTACAGGAGGAGGCTATGGCTACACCTTC
>TRBV6-1|.|TRBJ1-4|.
CACRRGMINEKLFF
TGTGCCTGTCGACGCGGGATGATCAATGAAAAACTGTTTTTT
>TRBV6-5|.|TRBJ2-1|TRBD2
CASSYSSGGGYNEQFF
TGTGCCAGCAGTTACTCGTCGGGAGGCGGCTACAATGAGCAGTTCTTC
>TRBV28|.|TRBJ1-5|.
CASSLRNQPQHF
TGTGCCAGCAGTTTAAGGAATCAGCCCCAGCATTTT
>TRBV6-1|.|TRBJ1-4|TRBD1
CASRRDSNEKLFF
TGTGCCAGCAGAAGGGACAGTAATGAAAAACTGTTTTTT
>TRBV15|medium-sized|TRBJ1-5|.
CATTSGLANQPQHF
TGTGCCACCACCTCGGGGCTAGCCAATCAGCCCCAGCATTTT
>TRBV6-5|.|TRBJ2-1|TRBD2
CASSYSFSGLAATYNEQFF
TGTGCCAGCAGTTACTCGTTTTCTGGGCTAGCGGCTACCTACAATGAGCAGTTCTTC
>TRBV11-3|.|TRBJ1-1|.
CASSLQIGGTEAFF
TGTGCCAGCAGCCTTCAAATTGGGGGCACTGAAGCTTTCTTT
>TRBV19|.|TRBJ2-6|.
CASTVSGANVLTF
TGTGCCAGTACGGTCTCTGGGGCCAACGTCCTGACTTTC
>TRBV19|.|TRBJ1-2|TRBD1
CASSATGTGGLYGYTF
TGTGCCAGTAGTGCAACCGGGACAGGGGGCCTCTATGGCTACACCTTC
>TRBV6-1|.|TRBJ2-7|.
CASSLLSYAYEQYF
TGTGCCAGCAGTCTATTGTCTTATGCCTACGAGCAGTACTTC